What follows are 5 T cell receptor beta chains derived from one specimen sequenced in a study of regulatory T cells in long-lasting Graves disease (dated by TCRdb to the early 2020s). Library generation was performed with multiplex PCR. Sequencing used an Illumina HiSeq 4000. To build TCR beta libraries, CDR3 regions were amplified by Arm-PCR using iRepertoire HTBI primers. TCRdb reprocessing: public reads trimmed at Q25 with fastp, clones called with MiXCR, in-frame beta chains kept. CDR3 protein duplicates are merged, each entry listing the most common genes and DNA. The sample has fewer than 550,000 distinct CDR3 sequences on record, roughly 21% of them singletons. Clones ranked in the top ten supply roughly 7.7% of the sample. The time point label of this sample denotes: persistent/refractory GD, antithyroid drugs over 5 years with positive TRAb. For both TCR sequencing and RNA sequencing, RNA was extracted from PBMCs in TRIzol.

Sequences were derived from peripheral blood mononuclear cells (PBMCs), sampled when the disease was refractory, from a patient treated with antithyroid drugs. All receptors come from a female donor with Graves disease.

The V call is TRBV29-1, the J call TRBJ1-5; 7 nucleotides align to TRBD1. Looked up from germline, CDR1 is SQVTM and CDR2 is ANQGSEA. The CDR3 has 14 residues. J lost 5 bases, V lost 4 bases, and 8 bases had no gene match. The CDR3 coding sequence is TGCAGCGTTGGAGGGACAGAGGGATATCAGCCCCAGCATTTT. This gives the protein CSVGGTEGYQPQHF. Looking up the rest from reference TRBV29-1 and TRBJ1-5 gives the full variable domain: SAVISQKPSRDICQRGTSLTIQCQVDSQVTMMFWYRQQPGQSLTLIATANQGSEATYESGFVIDKFPISRPNLTFSTLTVSNMSPEDSSIYLCSVGGTEGYQPQHFGDGTRLSIL.

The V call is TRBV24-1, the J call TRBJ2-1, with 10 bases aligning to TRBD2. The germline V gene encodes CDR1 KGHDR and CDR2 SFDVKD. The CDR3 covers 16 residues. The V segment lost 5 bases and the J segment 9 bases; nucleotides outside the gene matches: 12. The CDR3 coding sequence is TGTGCCACCAGTGGGACTAGCGGAGTACAGACCGCTGAGCAGTTCTTC. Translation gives CATSGTSGVQTAEQFF.

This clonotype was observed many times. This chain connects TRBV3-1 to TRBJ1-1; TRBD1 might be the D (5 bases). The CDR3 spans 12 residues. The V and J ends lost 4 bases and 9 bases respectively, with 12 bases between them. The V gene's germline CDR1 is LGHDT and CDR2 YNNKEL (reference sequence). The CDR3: CASSLGTTKAFF. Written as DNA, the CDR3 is TGTGCCAGCAGCCTTGGGACGACGAAAGCTTTCTTT.

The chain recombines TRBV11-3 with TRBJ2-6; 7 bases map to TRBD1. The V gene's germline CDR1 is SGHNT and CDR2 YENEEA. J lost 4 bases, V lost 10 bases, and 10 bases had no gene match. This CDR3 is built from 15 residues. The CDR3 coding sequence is TGTGCCACCAGAGGGGGCTCGGGAGGGGCCAACGTCCTGACTTTC. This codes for CATRGGSGGANVLTF.

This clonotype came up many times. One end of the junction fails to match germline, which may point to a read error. DNA of the CDR3: TGTGCCGCGCGAAGGGAGGGAACAGACACGCAGTATTTT. Translation: CAARREGTDTQYF. The chain carries TRBV27 and TRBJ2-3; 7 bases fit TRBD2. CDR3 length: 13 residues. The V gene's germline CDR1 is MNHEY and CDR2 SMNVEV (reference sequence).